Detailed here is one T cell receptor beta chain. This record comes from a study of blood T cell repertoires in COVID-19. CDR1 is SGHKS, CDR2 YYEKEE, per germline (reference sequence). The ends were cut back, 6 bases at V and 1 base at J, with 16 bases in the middle. The length of the CDR3 is 15 residues. The method was immunoSEQ multiplex PCR; TCRdb's version includes in-frame clones alone and lacks a portion of them. The table lists 300,000 to 400,000 clones, 90% of them singletons. Sequenced sample: PBMCs or T cells enriched from blood (not recorded which). The sequence derives from a man between 60 and 70 years old who had recovered from COVID-19. V is TRBV5-5 and J is TRBJ2-5, with a weak D call TRBD2 (6 bases). CDR3 bases: TGTGCCAGCACTGTTAGCGGAAGCGTCCAAGAGACCCAGTACTTC. It codes for CASTVSGSVQETQYF.